This T cell receptor (beta chain) was captured by sequencing in a study of cytomegalovirus exposure and HLA in healthy donors. PCR primers comprised 60 Vbeta and 13 Jbeta primers. Measured with immunoSEQ multiplex PCR; TCRdb has only the in-frame clones, and not every one. Of 120,000 or so clones in the sample, around 80% were seen once. Specimen: PBMCs. This TCR derives from a female donor in good health and CMV-seronegative.

CDR3 region: CASSLGGGIYNEQFF. The DNA of the CDR3 is TGTGCCAGCAGCTTAGGGGGCGGGATCTACAATGAGCAGTTCTTC. V usage is TRBV11-3 and J usage is TRBJ2-1; D possibly corresponds to TRBD2 (6 bases). Germline CDR1 is SGHNT and CDR2 is YENEEA. Trimming stripped 1 base from V and 3 bases from J, with 10 bases between. This CDR3 is built from 15 residues.